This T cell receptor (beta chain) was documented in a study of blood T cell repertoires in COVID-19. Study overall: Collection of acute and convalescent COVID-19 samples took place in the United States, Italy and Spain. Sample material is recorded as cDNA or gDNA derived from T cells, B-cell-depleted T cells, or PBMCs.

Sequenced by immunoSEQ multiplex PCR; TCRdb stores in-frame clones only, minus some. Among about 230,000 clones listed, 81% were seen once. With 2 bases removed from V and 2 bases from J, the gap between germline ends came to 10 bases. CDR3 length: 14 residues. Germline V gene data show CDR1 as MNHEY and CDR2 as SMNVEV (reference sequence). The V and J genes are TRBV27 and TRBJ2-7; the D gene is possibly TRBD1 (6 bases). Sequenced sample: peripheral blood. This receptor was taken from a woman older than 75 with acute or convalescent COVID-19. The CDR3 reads CASSLRQAAYEQYF. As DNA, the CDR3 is TGTGCCAGCAGTTTACGACAGGCCGCCTACGAGCAGTACTTC.